This is a list of T cell receptor beta chains from one sample in a study of CD8+CD57+ T cells in acquired aplastic anemia. TCRdb processed the reads anew with MiXCR; each CDR3 protein has one entry. The table shows 150,000 to 200,000 distinct CDR3 sequences, with 64% occurring only once. Material for sequencing was sorted CD4+, CD8+, or CD8+CD57+ T cells (not recorded which) from PBMCs. The receptors shown here come from a human donor with severe aplastic anemia or a healthy control (not recorded which). Each CDR3 is given with its conserved first and last residue.

V gene	J gene	CDR3 protein
TRBV2	TRBJ2-2	CASEASGIAGELFF
TRBV29-1	TRBJ1-1	CSVLIGTGRNTEAFF
TRBV6-2/TRBV6-3	TRBJ1-1	CASSVRTGLEAFF
TRBV7-9	TRBJ2-1	CASSPSGTKKFF
TRBV24-1	TRBJ2-3	CATSDSLGLAADTQYF
TRBV24-1	TRBJ2-7	CATSDAGGGLKDEQYF
TRBV6-1	TRBJ2-7	CASSDGRDRGEQYF
TRBV7-3	TRBJ2-1	CASSVSGGTYNEQFF
TRBV7-2	TRBJ1-5	CASRSGTAHDQPQHF
TRBV5-1	TRBJ2-2	CASSSSSTAGELFF
TRBV6-9	TRBJ2-1	CASTHDSRNEQSF
TRBV11-2	TRBJ2-5	CASSLGVVTRETQYF
TRBV9	TRBJ2-1	CASSVEAGGDNEQFF
TRBV25-1	TRBJ2-7	CASSVSQDYEQYF
TRBV15	TRBJ1-2	CATSRDVRGQGYTF
TRBV20-1	TRBJ2-7	CSASGQGAYEQYF
TRBV2	TRBJ1-5	CASGRDREGWDRFQPQHF
TRBV7-9	TRBJ2-3	CASSLAVSGLYTDTQYF
TRBV5-8	TRBJ2-5	CASTPDMAQYF
TRBV25-1	TRBJ1-2	CASSESDRLNYGYTF
TRBV7-2	TRBJ2-3	CASSLDFAGGGDTQYF
TRBV20-1	TRBJ1-2	CSASTGEGDYGYTF
TRBV7-2	TRBJ2-7	CASSGRAAEQYF
TRBV7-9	TRBJ1-2	CASSLGEGTYYGYTF
TRBV5-8	TRBJ1-1	CASSFTSEAFF
TRBV14	TRBJ2-2	CASSDHPFGELFF
TRBV19	TRBJ1-1	CASHRNTEAFF
TRBV5-6	TRBJ2-7	CASSHPGTAVSYEQYF
TRBV15	TRBJ2-5	CATSRDGRTQYF
TRBV2	TRBJ2-3	CASRPPSTDTQYF
TRBV19	TRBJ2-7	CASSPSRGYEQYF
TRBV20-1	TRBJ1-1	CSASREGTEAFF
TRBV20-1	TRBJ1-1	CSAAGQEGEAFF
TRBV11-3	TRBJ1-6	CASSFIRDNSPLHF
TRBV9	TRBJ2-7	CASSQEDRYDEQYF
TRBV11-2	TRBJ1-2	CASNRGQGEGYTF
TRBV20-1	TRBJ1-1	CSARDVRRRNTEAFF
TRBV7-9	TRBJ2-7	CASSSPEREGLYEQYF
TRBV7-2	TRBJ2-5	CASSPSGGLAGATQYF
TRBV24-1	TRBJ2-7	CATSDPGQSPYEQYF
TRBV7-3	TRBJ1-2	CASSAHRGQGYGYTF